These 15 T cell receptor beta chains were all obtained from the same sample, sequenced in a study of CD8+ T cells in alopecia areata. The sequencing template was cDNA reverse transcribed from extracted RNA. Some clones are missing from TCRdb's copy, which holds only in-frame ones; the method was immunoSEQ multiplex PCR. The sample has hundreds of thousands of clones; approximately 60% are singletons. Treatment in this sample: oral pan-JAK inhibitor, 5-10 mg twice daily. The starting material was CD4+ T cells sorted from blood, obtained at week 52, from a patient treated with tofacitinib. Receptors originate from a human donor with alopecia areata.

In its sample, this clone was seen once. This chain joins TRBV9 and TRBJ2-6; a weak D match, TRBD2 (5 bases). CDR1 is SGDLS, CDR2 YYNGEE, per germline. The CDR3 runs to 15 residues. The V gene lost 3 bases and the J gene lost 1 base, with 8 bases spanning the gap. The CDR3 here is CASSAWRSGANVLTF. The CDR3 region has the DNA TGTGCCAGCAGCGCGTGGAGGTCTGGGGCCAACGTCCTGACTTTC.

The CDR3: CASSLIGYEQYF. The CDR3 DNA reads TGTGCCAGCAGCTTAATAGGGTACGAGCAGTACTTC. The rearrangement joins TRBV7-9 to TRBJ2-7; D is unresolved. The germline V gene encodes CDR1 SEHNR and CDR2 FQNEAQ (reference sequence). Between the trimmed V and J ends, which lost 2 bases and 4 bases, there was a span of 6 bases. The CDR3 length is 12 residues.

V gene TRBV5-1 combines with J gene TRBJ2-3, with 7 bases fitting TRBD1. This CDR3 has 14 amino acids. Germline CDR1 and CDR2: SGHRS and YFSETQ. V shed 4 bases and J 4 bases; nucleotides not matched to a gene: 6. CDR3 nucleotide sequence: TGCGCCAGCAGCCTCCGACAGGGCCCAGATACGCAGTATTTT. Protein: CASSLRQGPDTQYF.

The CDR3 region is CASTAPGRNTEAFF. In DNA, the CDR3 is TGTGCCAGCACTGCCCCCGGCAGAAACACTGAAGCTTTCTTT. This chain links TRBV6-1 with TRBJ1-1; D gene unclear. The V end lost 7 bases, the J end lost 2 bases, and 14 bases lay between the germline ends. Per germline, CDR1 MNHNS and CDR2 SASEGT. The CDR3 covers 14 residues.

The chain carries TRBV6-4 and TRBJ1-2, with D maybe TRBD1 (6 bases). V was pared by 9 bases and J by 8 bases, with 25 bases between. Germline assignment: CDR1 MRHNA and CDR2 SNTAGT. The CDR3 is 15 amino acids. CDR3 coding DNA: TGTGCCAGACTAAAGGTTCCAGGGGCCGAGAGGGGCTACACCTTC. Translating it yields CARLKVPGAERGYTF.

This clone appeared a few times. V is TRBV9 and J is TRBJ2-3; 9 bases fit TRBD1. The germline CDR1 and CDR2 sequences are SGDLS and YYNGEE. The CDR3 spans 15 residues. V shed 4 bases, J shed 2 bases, and the junction held 5 bases outside the gene matches. CDR3 region: CASSPWDRDTDTQYF. The CDR3 bases are TGTGCCAGCAGCCCCTGGGACAGGGACACAGATACGCAGTATTTT.

The chain uses TRBV5-6 and TRBJ2-7, with D tentatively TRBD2 (6 bases). Trimming took off 1 base at V and 4 bases at J, with 9 bases between the two ends. Germline V gene sequence: CDR1 SGHDT, CDR2 YYEEEE. The CDR3 is 13 amino acids. In DNA, the CDR3 is TGTGCCAGCAGCTTGACAGGAGGGTACGAGCAGTACTTC. Translation: CASSLTGGYEQYF.

This sequence joins TRBV30 and TRBJ1-1; D is undetermined. CDR3 length: 16 amino acids. The germline gives CDR1 GTSNPN, CDR2 SVGIG (reference sequence). V was pared by 1 base and J by 1 base, with 16 bases between. The CDR3 DNA follows: TGTGCCTGGAGTGGTACCTGGGTCCGCGGGAACACTGAAGCTTTCTTT. Its translation is CAWSGTWVRGNTEAFF.

The chain uses TRBV6-5 and TRBJ1-1; D is unclear. Germline V gene lookup returns CDR1 MNHEY and CDR2 SVGAGI. The CDR3 is 13 amino acids. Between the trimmed V and J ends, which lost 2 bases and 0 bases, there was a span of 4 bases. CDR3 region: CASSYQMNTEAFF. The CDR3 DNA sequence: TGTGCCAGCAGTTACCAGATGAACACTGAAGCTTTCTTT.

There are a few counts of this clone. The rearrangement uses TRBV6-5 and TRBJ2-7; TRBD1 might be the D (5 bases). The V gene lost 2 bases and the J gene lost 2 bases, with 16 bases spanning the gap. Germline loops: CDR1 MNHEY, CDR2 SVGAGI. The CDR3 covers 16 residues. Here the CDR3 DNA reads TGTGCCAGCAGTTACGTGGCACAGGCTTACCCCTACGAGCAGTACTTC. Amino acids: CASSYVAQAYPYEQYF.

J is TRBJ2-6 and V is TRBV27; D is ambiguous. CDR1 is MNHEY and CDR2 is SMNVEV in the germline V gene (reference sequence). This CDR3 contains 16 residues. The V and J ends lost 6 bases and 0 bases respectively, with 12 bases between them. DNA of the CDR3: TGTGCCAGCAGAAACATCCTTCGCTCTGGGGCCAACGTCCTGACTTTC. Amino acids: CASRNILRSGANVLTF. Filled out from reference TRBV27 and TRBJ2-6, the complete variable domain reads EAQVTQNPRYLITVTGKKLTVTCSQNMNHEYMSWYRQDPGLGLRQIYYSMNVEVTDKGDVPEGYKVSRKEKRNFPLILESPSPNQTSLYFCASRNILRSGANVLTFGAGSRLTVL.

The chain combines TRBV19 with TRBJ1-5; tentative D call: TRBD1 (5 bases). V lost 0 bases and J 4 bases, leaving 10 bases between the germline ends. The CDR3 length is 15 residues. Germline loops: CDR1 LNHDA, CDR2 SQIVND (reference sequence). As DNA, the CDR3 is TGTGCCAGTAGTATAGAAGGGGCCAGGAATCAGCCCCAGCATTTT. Protein: CASSIEGARNQPQHF.

The chain combines TRBV30 with TRBJ2-6; 11 nucleotides align to TRBD1. CDR3 size: 16 residues. CDR1 and CDR2 (germline): GTSNPN, SVGIG (reference sequence). V gave up 2 bases and J gave up 5 bases; unmatched junction bases: 5. CDR3 protein: CAWSRDRGSWANVLTF. CDR3 nucleotides: TGTGCCTGGAGTCGGGACAGGGGGTCGTGGGCCAACGTCCTGACTTTC.

The chain recombines TRBV29-1 with TRBJ2-1; TRBD2 matches at 12 bases. V gave up 7 bases and J gave up 1 base; unmatched junction bases: 11. The CDR3 consists of 17 residues. Germline V gene data show CDR1 as SQVTM and CDR2 as ANQGSEA. The CDR3 protein is CSAEGASGGVSYNEQFF. The CDR3 DNA is TGCAGCGCCGAAGGGGCTAGCGGGGGGGTTTCCTACAATGAGCAGTTCTTC.

The V call is TRBV11-2, the J call TRBJ1-2; tentative D call: TRBD1 (5 bases). Trimming took 0 bases from V and 4 from J, leaving 9 bases between them. The CDR3 has 14 residues. Germline V gene sequence: CDR1 SGHAT, CDR2 FQNNGV. CDR3 coding DNA: TGTGCCAGCAGCTTAGATCGACAGAGCTATGGCTACACCTTC. The encoded protein is CASSLDRQSYGYTF.